Listed below are T cell receptor beta chains from one sample, sequenced in a study of cytomegalovirus exposure and HLA in healthy donors. The protocol was immunoSEQ multiplex PCR, while the TCRdb copy is restricted to in-frame clones and leaves out a portion. The table shows about 120,000 clones, with roughly 69% occurring only once. What was sequenced was PBMCs. The source is a woman aged 40 to 49 in good health and CMV-seropositive. Each CDR3 is given with its conserved first and last residue. A D gene is named only where the DNA matches it firmly. A row's size may be missing; if present it is once, few, many or a size class.

V gene: TRBV5-1; D gene: .; J gene: TRBJ2-6; clone size: once; CDR3 protein: CASTTGGATSGANVLTF; CDR3 DNA: TGCGCCAGCACGACGGGGGGCGCCACCTCTGGGGCCAACGTCCTGACTTTC
V gene: TRBV7-8; D gene: .; J gene: TRBJ2-7; clone size: .; CDR3 protein: CASSLGENEQYF; CDR3 DNA: TGTGCCAGCAGCTTAGGGGAGAACGAGCAGTACTTC
V gene: TRBV4-3; D gene: TRBD2; J gene: TRBJ2-3; clone size: .; CDR3 protein: CASSQDPLAGAADTQYF; CDR3 DNA: TGCGCCAGCAGCCAAGATCCACTAGCGGGAGCTGCGGATACGCAGTATTTT
V gene: TRBV7-7; D gene: .; J gene: TRBJ2-1; clone size: .; CDR3 protein: CASSLVRAGEQFF; CDR3 DNA: TGTGCCAGCAGCTTAGTACGAGCCGGTGAGCAGTTCTTC
V gene: TRBV6-1; D gene: TRBD2; J gene: TRBJ2-7; clone size: .; CDR3 protein: CASRDSGSFGYEQYF; CDR3 DNA: TGTGCCAGCAGGGATAGCGGGAGCTTCGGCTACGAGCAGTACTTC
V gene: TRBV7-9; D gene: .; J gene: TRBJ1-2; clone size: .; CDR3 protein: CASSFPARAPAANYGYTF; CDR3 DNA: TGTGCCAGCAGCTTTCCCGCGCGCGCCCCCGCGGCTAACTATGGCTACACCTTC
V gene: TRBV10-3; D gene: .; J gene: TRBJ2-1; clone size: .; CDR3 protein: CAISDEYDRSYNEQFF; CDR3 DNA: TGTGCCATCAGTGATGAGTACGATCGCTCCTACAATGAGCAGTTCTTC
V gene: TRBV29-1; D gene: TRBD2; J gene: TRBJ2-1; clone size: .; CDR3 protein: CSVLGAGGPGEQFF; CDR3 DNA: TGCAGCGTTCTGGGGGCGGGAGGGCCCGGTGAGCAGTTCTTC
V gene: TRBV19; D gene: TRBD2; J gene: TRBJ2-3; clone size: few; CDR3 protein: CASSLTSGSTDTQYF; CDR3 DNA: TGTGCCAGTAGCCTAACTAGCGGGAGCACAGATACGCAGTATTTT
V gene: TRBV7-9; D gene: .; J gene: TRBJ1-1; clone size: few; CDR3 protein: CASSGPSYAGTEAFF; CDR3 DNA: TGTGCCAGCAGCGGACCCTCATACGCGGGGACTGAAGCTTTCTTT
V gene: TRBV28; D gene: .; J gene: TRBJ1-1; clone size: .; CDR3 protein: CAAGKWNTEAFF; CDR3 DNA: TGTGCCGCAGGGAAGTGGAACACTGAAGCTTTCTTT
V gene: TRBV4-1; D gene: .; J gene: TRBJ1-1; clone size: .; CDR3 protein: CASSQGSDTEAFF; CDR3 DNA: TGCGCCAGCAGCCAAGGTTCGGACACTGAAGCTTTCTTT
V gene: TRBV5-1; D gene: .; J gene: TRBJ2-3; clone size: .; CDR3 protein: CASSLIGREADTQYF; CDR3 DNA: TGCGCCAGCAGCCTAATTGGCAGGGAGGCAGATACGCAGTATTTT
V gene: TRBV27; D gene: TRBD2; J gene: TRBJ2-1; clone size: once; CDR3 protein: CASSLSTGGYNEQFF; CDR3 DNA: TGTGCCAGCAGTTTATCTACGGGAGGATACAATGAGCAGTTCTTC
V gene: TRBV9; D gene: TRBD1; J gene: TRBJ1-1; clone size: .; CDR3 protein: CASSAPGQGARGEAFF; CDR3 DNA: TGTGCCAGCAGCGCTCCGGGACAGGGGGCCCGGGGTGAAGCTTTCTTT
V gene: TRBV19; D gene: TRBD1; J gene: TRBJ1-4; clone size: .; CDR3 protein: CASSTTGVREKLFF; CDR3 DNA: TGTGCCAGTAGTACTACAGGGGTACGAGAAAAACTGTTTTTT
V gene: TRBV25-1; D gene: TRBD2; J gene: TRBJ2-1; clone size: .; CDR3 protein: CASSEPLAGTYNEQFF; CDR3 DNA: TGTGCCAGCAGTGAACCCCTAGCGGGGACCTACAATGAGCAGTTCTTC
V gene: TRBV4-3; D gene: .; J gene: TRBJ1-1; clone size: few; CDR3 protein: CASSQDSVRVLSTEAFF; CDR3 DNA: TGCGCCAGCAGCCAAGATTCTGTCCGGGTTCTGAGCACTGAAGCTTTCTTT
V gene: TRBV25-1; D gene: .; J gene: TRBJ2-7; clone size: .; CDR3 protein: CASSDAGSEQYF; CDR3 DNA: TGTGCCAGCAGTGATGCGGGTAGCGAGCAGTACTTC
V gene: TRBV9; D gene: .; J gene: TRBJ2-3; clone size: .; CDR3 protein: CASSAGILHTDTQYF; CDR3 DNA: TGTGCCAGCAGCGCAGGGATTCTTCACACAGATACGCAGTATTTT
V gene: TRBV2; D gene: .; J gene: TRBJ1-4; clone size: .; CDR3 protein: CASSEQRLLNEKLFF; CDR3 DNA: TGTGCCAGCAGTGAACAACGACTGCTTAATGAAAAACTGTTTTTT
V gene: TRBV9; D gene: TRBD1; J gene: TRBJ2-7; clone size: few; CDR3 protein: CASSVGGTGFYEQYF; CDR3 DNA: TGTGCCAGCAGCGTAGGGGGGACAGGATTCTACGAGCAGTACTTC
V gene: TRBV28; D gene: .; J gene: TRBJ1-3; clone size: .; CDR3 protein: CASSLQQGTSGNTIYF; CDR3 DNA: TGTGCCAGCAGTTTGCAACAGGGTACGAGTGGAAACACCATATATTTT
V gene: TRBV6-5; D gene: TRBD1; J gene: TRBJ1-5; clone size: .; CDR3 protein: CASSPTGTSNQPQHF; CDR3 DNA: TGTGCCAGCAGTCCGACAGGGACTAGCAATCAGCCCCAGCATTTT